This T cell receptor beta chain was retrieved from a study of OX40 agonist ivuxolimab in advanced cancers. Baseline was the first blood sampling point, followed by cycle 4 day 1 and cycle 7 day 1. The method was immunoSEQ multiplex PCR; TCRdb's version includes in-frame clones alone and lacks a portion of them. Of more than 65,000 clones listed, about 85% were seen once; the top ten hold 15% to 20%. The CDR3 spans 12 residues. Trimming left V 6 bases short and J 13 bases short, with 16 bases between. Germline V lookup: CDR1 SEHNR, CDR2 FQNEAQ (reference sequence). Sequencing was performed on CD4+ or CD8+ T cells sorted from blood, taken in a trial of the OX40 agonist ivuxolimab. This chain joins TRBV7-9 and TRBJ2-1, with a possible D match to TRBD1 (6 bases). The sequence was obtained from an adult with an advanced solid tumor such as melanoma, head and neck, liver or kidney cancer. In nucleotides, the CDR3 is TGTGCCAGCAGTAAGGAGACGGGACAACAGTTCTTC. It translates to CASSKETGQQFF.